Listed below are T cell receptor beta chains from one sample, sequenced in a study of cytomegalovirus exposure and HLA in healthy donors. Some clones are missing from TCRdb's copy, which holds only in-frame ones; the method was immunoSEQ multiplex PCR. The sample includes roughly 120,000 clones, around 74% of them seen just once. Sequenced material: PBMCs. The source of these receptors is a woman aged 50 to 60 in good health and CMV-seropositive. Both conserved end residues are part of each CDR3. The D gene is left open where the match is weak. Clone size appears in some rows only: once, few, many, or a class for an expanded clone.

v_call	j_call	d_call	clone_size	cdr3_nt	cdr3_aa
TRBV2	TRBJ2-4	TRBD1	.	TGTGCCAGCGGGACAGTAGCCAAAAACATTCAGTACTTC	CASGTVAKNIQYF
TRBV7-9	TRBJ2-3	TRBD1	.	TGTTCCAGCAGCTTATTCGTAGGGGGACAGTTCATTTTT	CSSSLFVGGQFIF
TRBV19	TRBJ1-1	TRBD1	.	TGTGCCAGTAGTGGGAACAGGGGGCAGGACACTGAAGCTTTCTTT	CASSGNRGQDTEAFF
TRBV7-8	TRBJ1-1	TRBD1	.	TGTGCCAGCAGCAGGACAGGGTCCGCCAAAGCTTTCTTT	CASSRTGSAKAFF
TRBV19	TRBJ2-1	.	few	TGTGCCAGTAGATCTACTCCGGGGTCCGGGTCCTACAATGAGCAGTTCTTC	CASRSTPGSGSYNEQFF
TRBV7-9	TRBJ2-3	.	.	TGTGCCAGCAACGTAAGCCCCGGAGATACGCAGTATTTT	CASNVSPGDTQYF
TRBV6-5	TRBJ1-3	.	.	TGTGCCAGCAGCCGGCGGTCAGGAAACACCATATATTTT	CASSRRSGNTIYF
TRBV30	TRBJ1-2	TRBD1	.	TGTGCCTGGATATCGGACAAGGGGGCTCATGGCTACACCTTC	CAWISDKGAHGYTF
TRBV10-3	TRBJ1-1	TRBD1	.	TGTGCCATCCGGACAGGGAACACTGAAGCTTTCTTT	CAIRTGNTEAFF
TRBV27	TRBJ1-2	.	few	TGTGCCAGCAGTTTCCTCGATCGAAGGGGCCACGGCTACACCTTC	CASSFLDRRGHGYTF
TRBV29-1	TRBJ1-3	.	.	TGCAGCGTCGTTGAGGTTTTCGGAAACACCATATATTTT	CSVVEVFGNTIYF
TRBV29-1	TRBJ2-1	.	.	TGCAGCGTTGAAGGGCGGGGCGATGAGCAGTTCTTC	CSVEGRGDEQFF
TRBV15	TRBJ1-2	.	.	TGTGCCACCAGCACGGCTAACTATGGCTACACCTTC	CATSTANYGYTF
TRBV4-1	TRBJ1-4	.	.	TGCGCCAGCAGCCGCGACAGCCCGTTGGAAAAACTGTTTTTT	CASSRDSPLEKLFF
TRBV9	TRBJ1-1	.	few	TGTGCCAGCAGCCAGGACACTGAAGCTTTCTTT	CASSQDTEAFF
TRBV6-1	TRBJ2-4	TRBD1	.	TGTGCCAGCAGACAGGGGACCAAAAACATTCAGTACTTC	CASRQGTKNIQYF
TRBV25-1	TRBJ1-3	TRBD1	.	TGTGCCAGCAGTGAGATCAGGGGGCCAGGAAACACCATATATTTT	CASSEIRGPGNTIYF
TRBV9	TRBJ1-1	.	.	TGTGCCAGCAGCGTAACAGCTTTGAACACTGAAGCTTTCTTT	CASSVTALNTEAFF
TRBV7-9	TRBJ2-7	TRBD2	.	TGTGCCAGCAGCTGGGAGGGGCGGGGCGACACTGACGAGCAGTACTTC	CASSWEGRGDTDEQYF
TRBV7-9	TRBJ2-1	.	.	TGTTCCAGCAGCTTAGGGGGGGGCGGTTACAATGAGCAGTTCTTC	CSSSLGGGGYNEQFF
TRBV5-5	TRBJ2-7	TRBD1	.	TGTGCCAGCAGGAGCCCCTTGGGGGACAGGGGGGGCGAGCAGTACTTC	CASRSPLGDRGGEQYF
TRBV13	TRBJ2-3	.	.	TGTGCCAGCAGCTCAGGGGCGATCGGGGGGACGTATACGCAGTATTTT	CASSSGAIGGTYTQYF